One sample yielded the 12 T cell receptor beta chains listed below, sequenced in a study of T cell repertoires in cytomegalovirus infection (dated by TCRdb to the late 2010s). This sample's treatment or condition label indicates: in vitro stimulation with specific CMV peptide epitopes to enrich CMV-specific T cells. Sequencing relied on an Illumina HiSeq 1500. TCRdb took the public reads, trimmed them with fastp at Q25, ran MiXCR for clone calling and kept in-frame beta chains. Under each unique CDR3 protein, matching rows form one entry showing the most common genes and DNA. Counted in this sample were hundreds of thousands of distinct CDR3 sequences; about 42% of them appeared once. The ten largest clones take up roughly two fifths of the sample. What these receptors recognize is not known. Sequencing was performed on cultured PBMCs, taken from culture after CMV antigen stimulation. The receptors shown here come from a human donor in good health (CMV status not recorded). Some clones in this sample may be carry-over from other donors' samples.

The genes are TRBV7-2 and TRBJ2-1; D is possibly TRBD1 (6 bases). V gave up 2 bases and J gave up 7 bases, with 18 bases separating them. This CDR3 is 16 amino acids long. Germline V gene lookup returns CDR1 SGHTA and CDR2 FQGNSA. The CDR3 loop reads CASSLNGAGAWNEQFF. The CDR3, as DNA: TGTGCCAGCAGCTTAAATGGGGCAGGGGCTTGGAATGAGCAGTTCTTC.

In this sample, this clonotype turned up many times. This chain joins TRBV7-8 and TRBJ2-6; either TRBD1 or TRBD2 may fit D (5 bases each). The ends were cut back, 0 bases at V and 0 bases at J, with 6 bases in the middle. The germline CDR1 and CDR2 sequences are SGHVS and FQNEAQ. The CDR3 is made up of 16 amino acids. The DNA of the CDR3 is TGTGCCAGCAGCTTAGCGAGGGGCTCTGGGGCCAACGTCCTGACTTTC. As protein: CASSLARGSGANVLTF.

This clonotype was seen once. The chain joins TRBV7-9 to TRBJ2-6, with 7 bases aligning to TRBD1. The germline CDR1 and CDR2 sequences are SEHNR and FQNEAQ (reference sequence). There are 17 residues in the CDR3. V gave up 2 bases and J gave up 4 bases; unmatched junction bases: 8. The CDR3, as DNA: TGTGCCAGCAGCTTATTAGGGGGCGCTTCCGGGGCCAACGTCCTGACTTTC. Its protein product is CASSLLGGASGANVLTF.

This clonotype was seen ten or more times. The V gene is TRBV6-1, the J gene TRBJ2-3, with D unresolved. The V gene lost 1 base and the J gene lost 4 bases, with 6 bases spanning the gap. The CDR3 runs 13 residues. CDR1 and CDR2 (germline): MNHNS, SASEGT. In DNA, the CDR3 is TGTGCCAGCAGTGAAGTTGGCGCAGATACGCAGTATTTT. This translates into CASSEVGADTQYF.

This clonotype occurred a few times. The chain links TRBV28 to TRBJ1-1; D uncertain. This CDR3 has 11 residues. The germline CDR1 and CDR2 sequences are MDHEN and SYDVKM. Trimming removed 5 bases from V and 5 bases from J, with 6 bases in between. The CDR3 region has the DNA TGTGCCAGCAGTATTGAGACTGAAGCTTTCTTT. Its translation is CASSIETEAFF.

The chain links TRBV28 to TRBJ1-1; weak D call: TRBD1 (5 bases). With 6 bases removed from V and 10 bases from J, the gap between germline ends came to 21 bases. This CDR3 is built from 14 residues. Germline lookup yields CDR1 MDHEN and CDR2 SYDVKM. CDR3 region: CASSLKGSGSRAFF. CDR3 coding DNA: TGTGCCAGCAGCTTGAAGGGGAGCGGATCGCGAGCTTTCTTT.

The chain is built from TRBV19 and TRBJ1-5; 7 nucleotides align to TRBD1. The germline V gene encodes CDR1 LNHDA and CDR2 SQIVND (reference sequence). The trim removed 8 bases at V and 3 bases at J, leaving 7 bases unmatched. The CDR3 is made up of 14 amino acids. The chain's CDR3 is CASDDRATNQPQHF. In DNA form, the CDR3 reads TGTGCCAGTGACGACAGGGCTACCAATCAGCCCCAGCATTTT.

The chain uses TRBV4-1 and TRBJ2-7, with 10 positions matching TRBD2. With 1 base clipped from V and 4 bases from J, the junction kept 7 bases outside the gene matches. The length of the CDR3 is 16 residues. Germline V lookup: CDR1 MGHRA, CDR2 YSYEKL. The CDR3 DNA follows: TGCGCCAGCAGCCAAGCGGCCGGGACTAGCGTATACGAGCAGTACTTC. Protein: CASSQAAGTSVYEQYF.

This clonotype came up a few times. V and J are TRBV5-4 and TRBJ2-3; possibly TRBD2 for D (5 bases). Trimming cost V 2 bases and J 5 bases, with 15 bases left between them. CDR3 size: 15 residues. Germline V gene lookup returns CDR1 SGHNT and CDR2 YYREEE (reference sequence). Written as DNA, the CDR3 is TGTGCCAGCAGCTTAACTAAAGAGGGTGGAGATACGCAGTATTTT. Its translation: CASSLTKEGGDTQYF.

This chain links TRBV9 with TRBJ2-1, with 9 bases identical to TRBD2. CDR3 size: 15 residues. Germline-derived CDR1 and CDR2 are SGDLS and YYNGEE. Unmatched junction bases numbered 8, after V lost 4 bases and J lost 6 bases. The CDR3 nucleotides are TGTGCCAGCAGCCCGGGACTAGCAGGTCTCAATGAGCAGTTCTTC. Protein sequence: CASSPGLAGLNEQFF. The entire variable domain, with the rest obtained from reference TRBV9 and TRBJ2-1, is as follows: DSGVTQTPKHLITATGQRVTLRCSPRSGDLSVYWYQQSLDQGLQFLIQYYNGEERAKGNILERFSAQQFPDLHSELNLSSLELGDSALYFCASSPGLAGLNEQFFGPGTRLTVL.

This clonotype was detected many times. The chain links TRBV7-2 to TRBJ2-7; 11 bases are a match to TRBD2. The CDR3 loop spans 16 amino acids. The germline gives CDR1 SGHTA, CDR2 FQGNSA. V gave up 1 base and J gave up 2 bases; unmatched junction bases: 4. The CDR3 region is CASSLVAGGSPYEQYF. DNA for the CDR3: TGTGCCAGCAGCTTAGTAGCGGGGGGGAGTCCCTACGAGCAGTACTTC. Full variable domain (rest looked up from reference TRBV7-2 and TRBJ2-7): GAGVSQSPSNKVTEKGKDVELRCDPISGHTALYWYRQSLGQGLEFLIYFQGNSAPDKSGLPSDRFSAERTGGSVSTLTIQRTQQEDSAVYLCASSLVAGGSPYEQYFGPGTRLTVT.

This clonotype was recorded a few times. The V call is TRBV19, the J call TRBJ2-3; 7 nucleotides align to TRBD1. Germline loops: CDR1 LNHDA, CDR2 SQIVND (reference sequence). This CDR3 contains 13 residues. V gave up 3 bases and J gave up 7 bases; unmatched junction bases: 4. In nucleotides, the CDR3 is TGTGCCAGTAGTATTCGAGGGGGCTATACGCAGTATTTT. Its translation: CASSIRGGYTQYF.